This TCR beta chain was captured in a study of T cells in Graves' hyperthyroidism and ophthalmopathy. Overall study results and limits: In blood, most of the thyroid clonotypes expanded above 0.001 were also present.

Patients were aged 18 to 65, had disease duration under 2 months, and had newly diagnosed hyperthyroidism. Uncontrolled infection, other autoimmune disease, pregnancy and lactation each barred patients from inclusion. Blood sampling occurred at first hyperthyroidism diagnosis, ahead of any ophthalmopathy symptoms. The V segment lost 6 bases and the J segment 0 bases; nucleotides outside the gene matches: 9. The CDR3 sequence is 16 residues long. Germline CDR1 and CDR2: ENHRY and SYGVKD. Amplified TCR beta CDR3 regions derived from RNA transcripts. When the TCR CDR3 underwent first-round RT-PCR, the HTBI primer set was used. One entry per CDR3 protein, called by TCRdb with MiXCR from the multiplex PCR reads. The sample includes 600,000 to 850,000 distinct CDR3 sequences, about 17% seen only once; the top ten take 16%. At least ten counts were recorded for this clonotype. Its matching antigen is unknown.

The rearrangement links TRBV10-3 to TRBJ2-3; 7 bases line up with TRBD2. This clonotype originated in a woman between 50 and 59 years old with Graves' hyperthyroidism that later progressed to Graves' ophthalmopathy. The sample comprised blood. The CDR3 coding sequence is TGTGCCATCAGCGCATTGGCGGGGGTGAGCACAGATACGCAGTATTTT. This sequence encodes CAISALAGVSTDTQYF.